The text below deals with one TCR beta chain. Trimming cost V 2 bases and J 1 base, with 17 bases left between them. The CDR3 covers 17 residues. CDR1 is MDHEN, CDR2 SYDVKM, per germline. The sample belongs to a study of shared T cell receptors in the human thymus. Generated by immunoSEQ multiplex PCR, the TCRdb table keeps only in-frame clones and is missing some. The repertoire holds 550,000 to 800,000 clones, with roughly 88% as singletons. The data were also submitted as part of a second study, on human thymus T cells. That report adds: The donor group consisted of healthy Finnish infants who were having corrective surgery for congenital heart defects. It was from resections taken during corrective heart surgery that the thymus tissue came. Use of V and J genes seemed skewed within the thymic and blood repertoires. Thymic repertoires overlap heavily among unrelated individuals, related research has reported.

The sequenced sample consisted of thymocytes. The sequence was obtained from a girl less than two years old with a congenital heart defect. This chain links TRBV28 with TRBJ1-1; perhaps TRBD1 as D (6 bases). CDR3 nucleotides: TGTGCCAGCAGTTTAATTTCGGGACAACGAACGAACACTGAAGCTTTCTTT. Translation gives CASSLISGQRTNTEAFF.